The clone carrying this T cell receptor beta chain was recorded a few times. These data belong to a study of blood T cells in healthy people across ages. Through a sample-barcoded 5' primer and a J-beta primer mix, a second PCR was run for 7 to 11 cycles. Each cDNA molecule was tagged by a template-switch adaptor with 12 random nucleotides. TCRdb independently ran MiXCR on the 5' RACE reads; one entry per CDR3 protein. The sample holds about 2 million distinct CDR3 sequences; 40% to 55% are singletons and the top ten take 2.1%. V was clipped by 6 bases and J by 11 bases; unmatched bases: 15. From germline, CDR1 is DFQATT and CDR2 SNEGSKA (reference sequence). This CDR3 is 14 amino acids long.

This receptor was identified in a woman in her thirties or forties in good health. Sequenced input: blood. The chain combines TRBV20-1 with TRBJ2-5; 10 nucleotides align to TRBD1. This CDR3 is CSAIRDRGIYEQYF. The CDR3 DNA reads TGCAGTGCCATTAGGGACAGGGGAATATATGAGCAGTACTTC.